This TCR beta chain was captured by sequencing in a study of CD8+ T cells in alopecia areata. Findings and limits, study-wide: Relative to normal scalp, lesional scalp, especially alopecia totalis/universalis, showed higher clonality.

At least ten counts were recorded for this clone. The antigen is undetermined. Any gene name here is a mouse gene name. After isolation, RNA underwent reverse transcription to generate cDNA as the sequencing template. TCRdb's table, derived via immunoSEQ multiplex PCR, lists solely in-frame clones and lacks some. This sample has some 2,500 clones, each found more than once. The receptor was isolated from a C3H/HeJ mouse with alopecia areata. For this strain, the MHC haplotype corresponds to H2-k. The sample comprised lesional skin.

CDR3 DNA, as far as it was read: TGTGCCAGCAGTGGGACTGGGGGGGCGTAT. It specifies CASSGTGGAY. The whole CDR3 protein is CASSGTGGAYEQYF. J is TRBJ2-7 and V is TRBV19; 14 bases agree with TRBD2. The CDR3 extends 4 residues past the end of the read, so its final part is completed from the germline J gene. This CDR3 comprises 14 residues. The V gene's germline CDR1 is FNHDT and CDR2 SITEND (reference sequence).